Shown below are 27 T cell receptor beta chains from a single sample sequenced in a study of blood T cell repertoires in COVID-19 (dated by TCRdb to 2018 to 2021). Receptor amplification or capture employed the immunoSEQ multiplex PCR assay. What TCRdb holds here is the immuneACCESS table cut down to in-frame rearrangements. Part of the clones is not present; checked against another copy, under half of the missing clones reflect an unresolved V gene, and the others are unexplained. The sample table holds roughly 110,000 clones, of which 89% were seen once. Approximately 5% of the sample is taken by the ten largest. The sequenced sample was peripheral blood. The source of these receptors is a man in his forties or fifties with active or convalescent COVID-19.

The rearrangement joins TRBV24-1 to TRBJ2-5; TRBD1 matches 7 bases. The V and J ends lost 3 bases and 5 bases, in that order; junction bases with no gene match: 11. The CDR3 is 16 residues long. Germline V gene data show CDR1 as KGHDR and CDR2 as SFDVKD. CDR3 amino acids: CATSDDLQGDFETQYF. CDR3 sequence (DNA): TGTGCCACCAGTGATGACCTTCAGGGGGATTTCGAGACCCAGTACTTC.

In regard to this clone: Sequence at one end of the junction differs from germline and may be a read error. The chain is built from TRBV7-6 and TRBJ2-5; 16 nucleotides align to TRBD2. This CDR3 has 18 amino acids. Germline CDR1 and CDR2: SGHVS and FNYEAQ. DNA for the CDR3: TGTGCCAGCAGCCCGGGACTAGCGGGAGGGATGTACCAAGAGGCCCAGTACTTC. This sequence encodes CASSPGLAGGMYQEAQYF.

This clone has just one count. The chain is built from TRBV30 and TRBJ2-2; D remains ambiguous. The ends were cut back, 0 bases at V and 0 bases at J, with 11 bases in the middle. From germline, CDR1 is GTSNPN and CDR2 SVGIG (reference sequence). This CDR3 spans 16 amino acids. CDR3 in DNA: TGTGCCTGGAGTGTACAATTCAGAACGAACACCGGGGAGCTGTTTTTT. Protein product: CAWSVQFRTNTGELFF.

The rearrangement links TRBV11-2 to TRBJ2-2; 9 nucleotides align to TRBD2. The germline V gene encodes CDR1 SGHAT and CDR2 FQNNGV. CDR3 length: 17 amino acids. The V and J ends lost 1 base and 0 bases, in that order; junction bases with no gene match: 3. The CDR3 is CASSLGLAEPNTGELFF. DNA for the CDR3: TGTGCCAGCAGCTTAGGACTAGCGGAACCGAACACCGGGGAGCTGTTTTTT.

V gene TRBV2 combines with J gene TRBJ2-3; 7 bases match TRBD2. Germline V CDR1 and CDR2: SNHLY, FYNNEI. The V gene end was trimmed by 4 bases and the J gene end by 2 bases; junction bases not matched to a gene: 6. The CDR3 has 15 amino acids. The CDR3 reads CASSVKREVTDTQYF. In nucleotides, the CDR3 is TGTGCCAGCAGTGTCAAGCGGGAAGTCACAGATACGCAGTATTTT.

This clone occurred a few times. The V gene is TRBV30, the J gene TRBJ1-1; perhaps TRBD1 as D (5 bases). CDR1 GTSNPN and CDR2 SVGIG come from the germline V gene (reference sequence). V lost 0 bases and J lost 5, with 13 bases in between. CDR3 size: 14 residues. Here the CDR3 DNA reads TGTGCCTGGAGTGTTCAGGGTTTGGGGACTGAAGCTTTCTTT. This encodes CAWSVQGLGTEAFF.

The CDR3 DNA sequence: TGTGCCACCGCAATGACAGAATATTATGGCTACACCTTC. This translates into CATAMTEYYGYTF. V usage is TRBV10-3 and J usage is TRBJ1-2, with D tentatively TRBD1 (5 bases). V was shortened by 10 bases and J by 5 bases, with 17 bases between the two germline ends. There are 13 residues in the CDR3. Per the germline V gene, CDR1 is ENHRY and CDR2 is SYGVKD.

V and J are TRBV25-1 and TRBJ1-2; no clear D gene. Germline CDR1 is MGHDK and CDR2 is SYGVNS. The germline V and J ends were trimmed by 1 base and 2 bases, with 8 bases remaining between them. The CDR3 loop spans 14 amino acids. The CDR3 nucleotides are TGTGCCAGCAGTGAATGGGAGGGAAACTATGGCTACACCTTC. This gives the protein CASSEWEGNYGYTF.

The CDR3 region is CASSKNPVCRRQGLFF. The CDR3 DNA follows: TGTGCCAGCAGCAAAAACCCGGTTTGTAGGCGACAGGGACTGTTTTTT. This sequence joins TRBV21-1 and TRBJ1-4; TRBD1, as called in the table, went unchecked against the DNA. TRBV21-1 is a pseudogene locus. This CDR3 is built from 16 residues.

CDR3 in DNA: TGCGCCAGCAGCTTCACAGGACAGGGGGGAGACGAGCAGTACTTC. This encodes CASSFTGQGGDEQYF. This chain links TRBV5-1 with TRBJ2-7; 10 bases are a match to TRBD1. The trim removed 2 bases at V and 5 bases at J, leaving 7 bases unmatched. The CDR3 runs 15 residues. Germline V gives CDR1 SGHRS, CDR2 YFSETQ.

This chain links TRBV7-9 with TRBJ1-5, with D hard to call. From germline, CDR1 is SEHNR and CDR2 FQNEAQ (reference sequence). Trimming left V 4 bases short and J 3 bases short, with 10 bases between. This CDR3 region has 14 residues. CDR3 DNA: TGTGCCAGCAGCTCAGACACCTTCAATCAGCCCCAGCATTTT. Residues: CASSSDTFNQPQHF.

V usage is TRBV7-2 and J usage is TRBJ1-1; the D is unclear. The CDR3 length is 15 residues. Germline CDR1 SGHTA, CDR2 FQGNSA. With 1 base removed from V and 8 bases from J, the gap between germline ends came to 17 bases. For the CDR3, the DNA is TGTGCCAGCAGCTTAGTTCTGGAGGGCTCTACCGAAGCTTTCTTT. Amino acid sequence: CASSLVLEGSTEAFF.

This clone was observed once. V and J are TRBV30 and TRBJ2-1, with 9 positions matching TRBD2. CDR1 is GTSNPN, CDR2 SVGIG, per germline (reference sequence). CDR3 length: 13 residues. Germline trimming cut 3 bases from V and 5 bases from J; bases unmatched to any gene: 2. CDR3 sequence (DNA): TGTGCCTGGAGCGGGACTAGCAACAATGAGCAGTTCTTC. As protein: CAWSGTSNNEQFF.

The genes are TRBV11-3 and TRBJ1-1; D is possibly TRBD1 (6 bases). CDR3 length equals 14 residues. Per the germline V gene, CDR1 is SGHNT and CDR2 is YENEEA. Trimming cost V 5 bases and J 5 bases, with 15 bases left between them. CDR3 coding DNA: TGTGCCAGCAGCCGCTCGGGGGGCGTGACTGAAGCTTTCTTT. Its protein product is CASSRSGGVTEAFF.

The chain carries TRBV9 and TRBJ1-5; no firm D call. V lost 5 bases, J lost 3 bases, and 9 bases lay in between. This CDR3 has 13 amino acids. The germline gives CDR1 SGDLS, CDR2 YYNGEE. The CDR3: CASSSRPNQPQHF. The CDR3, as DNA: TGTGCCAGCAGTTCTCGTCCCAATCAGCCCCAGCATTTT.

This rearrangement joins TRBV6-2 or TRBV6-3 to TRBJ2-3; weak D call: TRBD2 (5 bases). Trimming pared 6 bases from V and 3 bases from J, leaving 19 bases between. Germline V CDR1 and CDR2: MNHEY, SVGEGT. The CDR3 is 16 residues long. The CDR3 nucleotides are TGTGCCAGCAGCCAATCGCAGCGGTTGTGGACAGATACGCAGTATTTT. This translates into CASSQSQRLWTDTQYF.

V gene TRBV7-2 combines with J gene TRBJ2-3; D call uncertain. This CDR3 has 14 residues. The V end lost 5 bases, the J end lost 1 base, and 10 bases lay between the germline ends. Germline assignment: CDR1 SGHTA and CDR2 FQGNSA. CDR3 residues: CASSQRRGTDTQYF. As DNA, the CDR3 is TGTGCCAGCAGCCAGCGACGAGGCACAGATACGCAGTATTTT.

The chain employs TRBV24-1 and TRBJ1-5; D possibly corresponds to TRBD1 (6 bases). This CDR3 is built from 14 residues. Per germline, CDR1 KGHDR and CDR2 SFDVKD. V dropped 4 bases and J dropped 4 bases, with 10 bases sitting between them. This CDR3 reads CATSESGTNQPQHF. CDR3 nucleotides: TGTGCCACCAGTGAGTCAGGGACAAATCAGCCCCAGCATTTT.

The rearrangement links TRBV7-2 to TRBJ2-2; TRBD1 matches at 10 bases. CDR1 and CDR2 from the germline V gene are SGHTA and FQGNSA. This CDR3 is 16 amino acids long. The CDR3 protein is CALTPLGTGVTGELFF. DNA for the CDR3: TGTGCATTAACCCCCCTGGGGACAGGGGTTACCGGGGAGCTGTTTTTT.

The chain links TRBV28 to TRBJ1-2, with D tentatively TRBD1 (5 bases). This CDR3 contains 12 residues. Trimming left V 10 bases short and J 6 bases short, with 15 bases between. CDR1 is MDHEN, CDR2 SYDVKM, per germline. The CDR3 reads CATEGTVHGYTF. CDR3 nucleotide sequence: TGTGCCACCGAAGGGACTGTGCATGGCTACACCTTC.

This chain connects TRBV19 to TRBJ2-4, with 12 bases matching TRBD2. Trimming took 6 bases from V and 1 from J; bases not matched to a gene: 4. This CDR3 spans 16 amino acids. Germline V gives CDR1 LNHDA, CDR2 SQIVND (reference sequence). The CDR3 sequence: CASRKTSGGAKNIQYF. The CDR3 coding sequence is TGTGCCAGTAGGAAAACTAGCGGGGGGGCCAAAAACATTCAGTACTTC.

This rearrangement joins TRBV19 to TRBJ2-2; 9 bases match TRBD1. CDR1 and CDR2 (germline): LNHDA, SQIVND (reference sequence). V lost 9 bases and J lost 2; bases outside the gene matches: 7. The CDR3 is made up of 15 amino acids. In DNA form, the CDR3 reads TGTGCCAGCAGGACAGGGGTCCCTAACACCGGGGAGCTGTTTTTT. It specifies CASRTGVPNTGELFF.

This CDR3 is CASSLKPVASSYQETQYF. In nucleotides, the CDR3 is TGTGCCAGCAGCTTAAAACCTGTAGCTAGCTCCTATCAAGAGACCCAGTACTTC. V usage is TRBV7-7 and J usage is TRBJ2-5; D possibly corresponds to TRBD2 (5 bases). Germline values: CDR1 SSHAT, CDR2 FNYEAQ (reference sequence). The V end lost 2 bases, the J end lost 2 bases, and 21 bases lay between the germline ends. The CDR3 is 18 amino acids.

The chain has TRBV7-3 and TRBJ2-2; weak D call: TRBD2 (5 bases). The germline CDR1 and CDR2 sequences are SGHTA and FQGTGA. This CDR3 is 18 amino acids long. V lost 1 base and J 0 bases, leaving 15 bases between the germline ends. This chain's CDR3 is CASSLNGGQRTNTGELFF. CDR3 nucleotides: TGTGCCAGCAGCTTAAATGGTGGTCAGCGGACGAACACCGGGGAGCTGTTTTTT.

This chain connects TRBV5-1 to TRBJ1-4; tentatively, D is TRBD1 (5 bases). The CDR3 is made up of 15 amino acids. Germline assignment: CDR1 SGHRS and CDR2 YFSETQ. V gave up 0 bases and J gave up 3 bases, with 9 bases separating them. CDR3 nucleotides: TGCGCCAGCAGCTTGGCTAAGGGGCCTAATGAAAAACTGTTTTTT. Protein: CASSLAKGPNEKLFF.

This clone was counted once. V usage is TRBV12-3 or TRBV12-4 and J usage is TRBJ1-1, with TRBD1 matching 8 bases. V lost 4 bases, J lost 5 bases, and 3 bases stayed unmatched. The CDR3 loop spans 13 amino acids. The CDR3 here is CASSSGGRTEAFF. CDR3 nucleotide sequence: TGTGCCAGCAGTTCAGGGGGCAGAACTGAAGCTTTCTTT.

V is TRBV18 and J is TRBJ1-6; TRBD1 agrees at 7 bases. CDR3 length equals 15 residues. J gave up 9 bases and V 4 bases, and 9 bases lay outside the gene matches. Germline CDR1 and CDR2: KGHSH and LQKENI. The CDR3 DNA reads as TGTGCCAGCTCACTACTCGACAGGGACGCTTCACCCCTCCACTTT. Its translation: CASSLLDRDASPLHF.